A selection of T cell receptor beta chains follows, all from one sample in a study of blood T cells in healthy people across ages. TCRdb reprocessed the 5' RACE reads with MiXCR, giving one entry per CDR3 protein. The data show hundreds of thousands of distinct CDR3 sequences, with about 54% seen just once and approximately 40% held by the top ten. The material sequenced was blood. The receptors come from a man aged 60 to 69 in good health. Both conserved end residues are part of each CDR3. The D gene is left open where the match is weak. A row's size may be missing; if present it is once, few, many or a size class.

TRBJ2-5	16	TRBV4-1	TRBD1	.	TGCGCCAGCAGCCAAGGCGGGACAGGGGTCCAAGAGACCCAGTACTTC	CASSQGGTGVQETQYF
TRBJ2-3	13	TRBV12-3/TRBV12-4	.	.	TGTGCCAGCAGCGTATGGGGCACAGATACGCAGTATTTT	CASSVWGTDTQYF
TRBJ2-1	16	TRBV7-2	TRBD2	.	TGTGCCAGCAGCTTAGCTGGCGGGAGGGTTATATATGAGCAGTTCTTC	CASSLAGGRVIYEQFF
TRBJ2-7	14	TRBV10-3	.	.	TGTGCCATCAGTGAGGACGACTCCGCCTACGAGCAGTACTTC	CAISEDDSAYEQYF
TRBJ2-1	15	TRBV7-2	TRBD1	.	TGTGCCAGCAGTACCAAGACAGGGGGCTACAATGAGCAGTTCTTC	CASSTKTGGYNEQFF
TRBJ2-5	15	TRBV6-5	TRBD2	.	TGTGCCAGCAGTTCTCGGGCTAGCGGTAAAGAGACCCAGTACTTC	CASSSRASGKETQYF
TRBJ2-5	16	TRBV25-1	.	.	TGTGCCAGCAGTGAACGCGGCAGGGTGGAGCAAGAGACCCAGTACTTC	CASSERGRVEQETQYF
TRBJ2-3	14	TRBV7-2	.	.	TGTGCCAGCAGCGTAGCAGGCAATCCAGATACGCAGTATTTT	CASSVAGNPDTQYF
TRBJ2-3	13	TRBV25-1	.	.	TGTGCCGGCAGTGAATTGGACACAGATACGCAGTATTTT	CAGSELDTDTQYF
TRBJ2-1	13	TRBV20-1	TRBD2	.	TGCAGTGCGGGCGGGGGGTCCTACAATGGGCAGTTCTTC	CSAGGGSYNGQFF
TRBJ2-1	15	TRBV7-2	TRBD2	.	TGTGCCAGCAGCCCAGCGGGGGCCCGGGGGTTTGAGCAGTTCTTC	CASSPAGARGFEQFF
TRBJ1-5	17	TRBV7-6	.	few	TGTGCCAGCAGCACCAACAGGGCCGCTAATGGCAATCAGCCCCAGCATTTT	CASSTNRAANGNQPQHF
TRBJ2-7	14	TRBV6-5	.	.	TGTGCCAGCAGTTACGCCCCTGGAGGGTACGAGCAGTACTTC	CASSYAPGGYEQYF
TRBJ2-5	13	TRBV20-1	TRBD2	.	TGCAGTGCTAGCGGCGGATCTCGGGGGGCCCAGTACTTC	CSASGGSRGAQYF
TRBJ2-1	16	TRBV7-6	TRBD2	.	TGTGCCAGCAGCCCGCGGACTAGCGGGGTTGCGAATGAGCAGTTCTTC	CASSPRTSGVANEQFF
TRBJ1-5	13	TRBV20-1	.	.	TGCAGTGCTAGATGGGGGTTGAGTCAGCCCCAGCATTTT	CSARWGLSQPQHF
TRBJ2-3	13	TRBV20-1	.	few	TGCAGTGCTAGAGCGACTAGCACAGATACGCAGTATTTT	CSARATSTDTQYF
TRBJ2-3	16	TRBV4-2	TRBD2	.	TGTGCCAGCAGCCAAGATCCGAGCGGGGGCACAGATACGCAGTATTTT	CASSQDPSGGTDTQYF
TRBJ1-5	18	TRBV5-5	TRBD1	once	TGTGCCAGCAGCCCGGGACAGGGGGCGCGAGGAAACAATCAGCCCCAGCATTTT	CASSPGQGARGNNQPQHF
TRBJ1-1	15	TRBV12-3/TRBV12-4	.	.	TGTGCCAGCACCCCGGCCCAGGGGCGGAACACTGAAGCTTTCTTT	CASTPAQGRNTEAFF
TRBJ2-7	13	TRBV21-1	.	once	TGTGCCAGCAGCCCACTACAGGGTGACGAGCAGTACTTC	CASSPLQGDEQYF
TRBJ1-2	13	TRBV16	.	.	TGTGCCAGCAGCCAATTCGACAGGCAGTCCTACACCTTC	CASSQFDRQSYTF
TRBJ2-1	15	TRBV20-1	TRBD2	.	TGCAGTGCCCATAGACCGGGGGGTAATGGAAATGAGCAGTTCTTC	CSAHRPGGNGNEQFF
TRBJ1-2	14	TRBV4-1	.	.	TGCGCCAGCAGCCGGGATGGGGATCTTGATGGCTACACCTTC	CASSRDGDLDGYTF
TRBJ1-2	12	TRBV20-1	.	few	TGCAGTGCTCGGGAGGGCGGCTATGGCTACACCTTC	CSAREGGYGYTF
TRBJ2-3	15	TRBV3-1	TRBD1	.	TGTGCCAGCAGCCAAGATTGGACAGGGACAGATACGCAGTATTTT	CASSQDWTGTDTQYF
TRBJ2-3	15	TRBV25-1	.	.	TGTGCCAGCAGTGATCAGGGTCGCTTCACAGATACGCAGTATTTT	CASSDQGRFTDTQYF
TRBJ2-3	16	TRBV10-3	TRBD2	many	TGTGCCATCAGTGGTACGCTAAGCGGGGGCACAGATACGCAGTATTTT	CAISGTLSGGTDTQYF
TRBJ2-6	18	TRBV5-1	.	.	TGCGCCAGCAGTACCCTGAGCCCCTCGTCTACCGGGGCCAACGTCCTGACTTTC	CASSTLSPSSTGANVLTF
TRBJ1-1	15	TRBV5-6	TRBD1	.	TGTGCCAGCAGCTTGGGGCAGGGGGTTCTTACTGAAGCTTTCTTT	CASSLGQGVLTEAFF
TRBJ1-1	12	TRBV10-3	.	.	TGTGCGATAAGCGAGCAATACACTGAAGCTTTCTTT	CAISEQYTEAFF
TRBJ2-3	13	TRBV12-3/TRBV12-4	.	.	TGTGCCAGCAGCCTCGGGCAAACAGATACGCAGTATTTT	CASSLGQTDTQYF
TRBJ2-1	17	TRBV20-1	TRBD1	.	TGCAGTGCTAGAGATCAGAGGGGACAGGGGGCCTACAATGAGCAGTTCTTC	CSARDQRGQGAYNEQFF
TRBJ1-6	14	TRBV7-8	.	few	TGTGCCAGCAGCTTAGTTGGGGGAGGTTCACCCCTCCACTTT	CASSLVGGGSPLHF
TRBJ2-3	15	TRBV4-2	TRBD2	.	TGTGCCAGCAGCCAAGTGGTAGCGGGGGGAGATACGCAGTATTTT	CASSQVVAGGDTQYF
TRBJ1-4	13	TRBV3-1	.	once	TGTGCCAGCAGCCCGGGACCCGACGAAAAACTGTTTTTT	CASSPGPDEKLFF
TRBJ2-7	14	TRBV20-1	.	.	TGCAGTGCTACCGGGACTCTAAAGTCCTACGAGCAGTACTTC	CSATGTLKSYEQYF
TRBJ1-1	14	TRBV20-1	.	.	TGCAGAGTTGTAGGGGCAGGGTTAAACACTGAAGCTTTCTTT	CRVVGAGLNTEAFF
TRBJ1-2	14	TRBV28	.	.	TGTGCCAGCAGTTTAGGAAAGCCCTACCATGGCTACACCTTC	CASSLGKPYHGYTF
TRBJ2-5	17	TRBV4-2	TRBD2	.	TGTGCCAGCAGCCAAGACCTAGCGGGGGGGGCGTTATGGGCCCAGTACTTC	CASSQDLAGGALWAQYF
TRBJ1-5	14	TRBV5-1	TRBD1	few	TGCGCCAGCAGCCCGACAGGGGCCAATCAGCCCCAGCATTTT	CASSPTGANQPQHF
TRBJ2-4	16	TRBV3-1	TRBD2	.	TGTGCCAGCAGCCAAGATGGGACTAGCGGGGGGTACATTCAGTACTTC	CASSQDGTSGGYIQYF
TRBJ2-5	14	TRBV14	.	.	TGTGCCAGGGGGACAACTCGACTAAGACGGACCCAGTACTTC	CARGTTRLRRTQYF
TRBJ2-3	16	TRBV7-2	.	few	TGTGCCAGCAGCTTAGTCCAGGGTAATGTTGCAGATACGCAGTATTTT	CASSLVQGNVADTQYF
TRBJ2-5	14	TRBV6-2/TRBV6-3	.	.	TGTGCCAGCAGCCTCAGCCACCCCCAAGAGACCCAGTACTTC	CASSLSHPQETQYF
TRBJ2-3	13	TRBV7-2	.	.	TGTGCCAGCAGATTCAGGTCCACAGATACGCAGTATTTT	CASRFRSTDTQYF
TRBJ1-1	14	TRBV18	TRBD1	.	TGTGCCAGCTCACCTGGACAGGAGAAGGCTGAAGCTTTCTTT	CASSPGQEKAEAFF
TRBJ2-3	12	TRBV5-1	.	many	TGCGCCAGCAGCTCCGGAGGAGATACGCAGTATTTT	CASSSGGDTQYF
TRBJ2-5	17	TRBV29-1	.	.	TGCAGCGTTGGGGGGGGACAGCGAAAAGAGAATCAAGAGACCCAGTACTTC	CSVGGGQRKENQETQYF
TRBJ2-5	14	TRBV3-1	.	.	TGTGCCAGCAGCCAAGAAAGCTGGGGAGAGACCCAGTACTTC	CASSQESWGETQYF
TRBJ2-5	15	TRBV7-9	.	.	TGTGCCAGCAGCCCCCAGGACTCGGAACAAGAGACCCAGTACTTC	CASSPQDSEQETQYF
TRBJ1-2	13	TRBV11-2	.	.	TGTGCCAGCAGCTTGGGGCCGAGCTATGGCTACACCTTC	CASSLGPSYGYTF
TRBJ1-1	13	TRBV6-1	TRBD1	once	TGTGCCAGCAGCCAAGACAGGGAAGCTGAAGCTTTCTTT	CASSQDREAEAFF
TRBJ2-5	14	TRBV5-1	.	.	TGCGCCAGCAGCTCCCAGGCATACCAAGAGACCCAGTACTTC	CASSSQAYQETQYF
TRBJ1-2	13	TRBV25-1	.	.	TGTGCCAGCAGTGAATCAGGGTGGGGGGGCTACACCTTC	CASSESGWGGYTF